A selection of T cell receptor beta chains follows, all from one sample in a study of technical replicates of blood from a few donors. Generated by immunoSEQ multiplex PCR, the TCRdb table keeps only in-frame clones and is missing some. Of 75,000 to 95,000 clones in the sample, 95% to 97% were seen once. Specimen: T cells isolated from PBMCs. The receptors here all came from a human donor in good health. Each CDR3 is given with its conserved first and last residue. A D gene is named only where the DNA matches it firmly. A row's size may be missing; if present it is once, few, many or a size class.

TRBD1	15	once	TRBV4-2	TRBJ1-3	TGTGCCAGCAGCCAACATCTTACAGGGGGAGACACCATATATTTT	CASSQHLTGGDTIYF
TRBD1	14	once	TRBV28	TRBJ1-5	TGTGCCAGCAGATTGACAGGGGGAGGATGGCCCCAGCATTTT	CASRLTGGGWPQHF
TRBD2	13	-	TRBV30	TRBJ2-7	TGTGCCTGGAGTCCGGGACTAGCCCACGAGCAGTACTTC	CAWSPGLAHEQYF
TRBD2	16	-	TRBV9	TRBJ2-4	TGTGCCAGCAGCGAAAGAGCGGGATCAGGCAAAAACATTCAGTACTTC	CASSERAGSGKNIQYF
TRBD2	16	-	TRBV9	TRBJ2-1	TGTGCCAGCAGCGTCACTAGCGGGATGGGGCTCAATGAGCAGTTCTTC	CASSVTSGMGLNEQFF
TRBD2	15	once	TRBV5-6	TRBJ2-3	TGTGCCAGCACACTAAGCGGGAGTCTCTCAGATACGCAGTATTTT	CASTLSGSLSDTQYF
-	13	-	TRBV19	TRBJ1-5	TGTGCCAGTAGTCAACTTAGCAATCAGCCCCAGCATTTT	CASSQLSNQPQHF
-	11	-	TRBV7-2	TRBJ2-7	TGTGCCAGCAGCTTCCTCTACGAGCAGTACTTC	CASSFLYEQYF
-	11	-	TRBV9	TRBJ1-2	TGTGCCAGCAGTCCAGGGATCGGCTACACCTTC	CASSPGIGYTF
-	16	-	TRBV2	TRBJ1-5	TGTGCCAGCAGCGGAAGAAGGAGGGACCGAGATCAGCCCCAGCATTTT	CASSGRRRDRDQPQHF
-	12	-	TRBV6-6	TRBJ2-7	TGTGCCAGCAGTTACGCGAGTTTCGAGCAGTACTTC	CASSYASFEQYF
TRBD2	15	-	TRBV14	TRBJ2-7	TGTGCCAGCAGCCAATACCGGACTAGTACTTACGAGCAGTACTTC	CASSQYRTSTYEQYF
TRBD2	14	-	TRBV6-5	TRBJ2-1	TGTGCCAGCATAAGGTTAGCGGGAGAAATCGAGCAGTTCTTC	CASIRLAGEIEQFF
TRBD1	15	-	TRBV11-3	TRBJ2-7	TGTGCCAGCAGCGGTGGACAGGGGGATACCTACGAGCAGTACTTC	CASSGGQGDTYEQYF
-	16	-	TRBV9	TRBJ1-1	TGTGCCAGCAGCGCCACTCGGACAGAACCGAACACTGAAGCTTTCTTT	CASSATRTEPNTEAFF
-	11	-	TRBV2	TRBJ1-1	TGTGCCTCACGAGGGAACACTGAAGCTTTCTTT	CASRGNTEAFF
TRBD2	16	-	TRBV10-2	TRBJ2-5	TGCGCCAGCAAGCCTAGCGGCCAGAGCAGGGATGAGACCCAGTACTTC	CASKPSGQSRDETQYF
TRBD2	15	-	TRBV27	TRBJ2-1	TGTGCCAGCAATGTAGCGGGAGGGCCCTACAATGAGCAGTTCTTC	CASNVAGGPYNEQFF
-	14	-	TRBV5-6	TRBJ1-5	TGTGCCAGCAGTTCGGACAGCCCTTATCAGCCCCAGCATTTT	CASSSDSPYQPQHF
-	12	-	TRBV21-1	TRBJ1-1	TGTGCCAGCAGCTGGACAGACACTGAAGCTTTCTTT	CASSWTDTEAFF
-	11	-	TRBV7-3	TRBJ1-2	TGTGCCAGCAGCTCGCCGGGTGGGTACACCTTC	CASSSPGGYTF
-	16	-	TRBV7-3	TRBJ2-1	TGTGCCAGCAGCTTAAGTCCCGGGAAACAGTACAATGAGCAGTTCTTC	CASSLSPGKQYNEQFF
TRBD1	16	-	TRBV23-1	TRBJ1-1	TGCGCCAGCAGTCTTCAGACAGGGCCTGCGGCCACTGAAGCTTTCTTT	CASSLQTGPAATEAFF
-	15	-	TRBV29-1	TRBJ2-3	TGCAGCACTCTAAAGTGGAGCATTGGCACAGATACGCAGTATTTT	CSTLKWSIGTDTQYF
-	15	-	TRBV19	TRBJ1-2	TGTGCCAGTAGTATATATAAGGACATATCCTATGGCTACACCTTC	CASSIYKDISYGYTF
-	13	-	TRBV7-6	TRBJ2-1	TGTGCCAGCAGCTTGGCCTCCTACAATGAGCAGTTCTTC	CASSLASYNEQFF
-	15	-	TRBV9	TRBJ2-3	TGTGCCAGCAGCGTAGGTCTCCCTAGCACAGATACGCAGTATTTT	CASSVGLPSTDTQYF
-	14	-	TRBV9	TRBJ1-4	TGTGCCAGCAGCGTGAGTGCAACTAATGAAAAACTGTTTTTT	CASSVSATNEKLFF
-	14	-	TRBV7-2	TRBJ2-7	TGTGCCAGCAGCTTATACAGGGCGATCAACGAGCAGTACTTC	CASSLYRAINEQYF
-	14	-	TRBV7-9	TRBJ2-1	TGTGCCAGCAGCTTAGTCCGGAGCCTGGATGAGCAGTTCTTC	CASSLVRSLDEQFF
-	12	-	TRBV6-4	TRBJ2-1	TGTGCCAGCAGTGCCGAGGGCAATGAGCAGTTCTTC	CASSAEGNEQFF
-	13	once	TRBV28	TRBJ2-1	TGTGCCAGCAGCTTAAGGGAAAGCGGGCAGCAGTTCTTC	CASSLRESGQQFF
-	14	once	TRBV6-5	TRBJ1-2	TGTGCCAGCAGTTACCTTGGATTGGGCCATGGCTACACCTTC	CASSYLGLGHGYTF
-	16	-	TRBV25-1	TRBJ1-3	TGTGCCAGCAGGGAAAAGGAGATTAGCTCTGGAAACACCATATATTTT	CASREKEISSGNTIYF
-	14	-	TRBV9	TRBJ2-1	TGTGCCAGCAGCCCCCAGGGACTCAACAATGAGCAGTTCTTC	CASSPQGLNNEQFF
-	16	-	TRBV10-2	TRBJ2-5	TGCGCCAGCAGTGAGTCAGATTGGCAGGGATGGGAGACCCAGTACTTC	CASSESDWQGWETQYF
-	17	-	TRBV28	TRBJ1-1	TGTGCCAGCAGTTTACTATCCAGTCAGGGGCTAAACACTGAAGCTTTCTTT	CASSLLSSQGLNTEAFF
-	13	-	TRBV30	TRBJ2-7	TGTGCCTGGACTGGAGGTGGGGCCTACGAGCAGTACTTC	CAWTGGGAYEQYF
TRBD2	15	-	TRBV15	TRBJ2-1	TGTGCCACCAGCAGAGACAGCGGGAGCTACGATGAGCAGTTCTTC	CATSRDSGSYDEQFF
TRBD2	16	-	TRBV4-2	TRBJ2-1	TGTGCCAGCAGCCCGTACCTAGCGGGAGTAACCAATGAGCAGTTCTTC	CASSPYLAGVTNEQFF
TRBD2	14	-	TRBV19	TRBJ2-1	TGTGCCAGCCAGGGACTAGCGTACAACAATGAGCAGTTCTTC	CASQGLAYNNEQFF
TRBD1	20	-	TRBV5-1	TRBJ2-5	TGCGCCAGCAGCTTTAGGGGCGACAGGGGGCTAGCGAGGTTCCAAGAGACCCAGTACTTC	CASSFRGDRGLARFQETQYF
TRBD1	15	-	TRBV11-2	TRBJ2-7	TGTGCCAGCAGCCAATCGGGGCCTGGGACAGGGGAAAAGTACTTC	CASSQSGPGTGEKYF
-	15	-	TRBV6-5	TRBJ2-5	TGTGCCAGCACCTCTAATGGACTGCCTGGGAAGACCCAGTACTTC	CASTSNGLPGKTQYF
TRBD2	18	-	TRBV7-9	TRBJ2-1	TGTGCCAGCAGCTCGGATAGCGGGGAGACGAGCTCCTACAATGAGCAGTTCTTC	CASSSDSGETSSYNEQFF
-	14	-	TRBV14	TRBJ2-1	TGTGCCAGCAGCCAAGCCCTAGAAGGTGGTGAGCAGTTCTTC	CASSQALEGGEQFF
-	14	-	TRBV19	TRBJ1-5	TGTGCCAGTAGTATAGGCTTTCAGGGTCAGCCCCAGCATTTT	CASSIGFQGQPQHF
-	14	-	TRBV9	TRBJ1-2	TGTGCCAGCAGCGTAGGGCCCCACCAACGTGGCTACACCTTC	CASSVGPHQRGYTF
-	13	-	TRBV19	TRBJ2-7	TGTGCCAGTAGTATCGGACTTGCCTACGAGCAGTACTTC	CASSIGLAYEQYF
TRBD2	14	once	TRBV2	TRBJ2-7	TGTGCCAGCATACAAGCGGGAGGAAGTAACGAGCAGTACTTC	CASIQAGGSNEQYF
TRBD2	16	-	TRBV6-6	TRBJ2-3	TGTGCCAGCAGGCGGACTAGCGGGGCGCAGTCAGATACGCAGTATTTT	CASRRTSGAQSDTQYF
TRBD2	14	-	TRBV2	TRBJ2-3	TGTGCCAGCCTAGAGCTAGCGGGGGGATATACGCAGTATTTT	CASLELAGGYTQYF